This TCR beta chain originates from a study of blood T cell dynamics during melanoma immunotherapy. The study, taken as a whole, reports: The study could not tell melanoma-specific clones from general immune activation.

This CDR3 has 16 amino acids. The V end lost 1 base, the J end lost 1 base, and 13 bases lay between the germline ends. The germline V gene has CDR1 SGHAT and CDR2 FQNNGV. Time point given: pre-treatment baseline. Samples come from before therapy and from week 3 after the first blockade cycle. To note about this clone: Its cognate antigen is unknown.

A fixed DNA input of 300 to 350 ng was used per bulk PBMC sample. TCRdb keeps only in-frame clones here, not all; method: immunoSEQ multiplex PCR. The data hold just over 7,000 clones, with more than 65% observed a single time. The material was blood, obtained from a patient treated with checkpoint blockade. The chain uses TRBV11-2 and TRBJ1-1; D may be TRBD1 (5 bases). The source is a human donor with melanoma. DNA of the CDR3: TGTGCCAGCAGCTTAGCCCACCCAACAGGGAACACTGAAGCTTTCTTT. The encoded protein is CASSLAHPTGNTEAFF.